This T cell receptor (beta chain) was obtained from a study of Ad26.COV2.S vaccination and SARS-CoV-2 variants. About the study: Dosing was one shot or two shots 56 days apart.

The treatment was: 15 to 20 received Ad26.COV2.S at low or high dose, single or two shots; 5 received placebo; per-sample allocation not given. Specimen acquisition occurred on day 63 following the initial vaccine or placebo injection. Vaccine was an Ad26 vector expressing Wuhan-strain SARS-CoV-2 spike. Regarding the study as a whole: Spike-specific TCR breadth was greater after Ad26.COV2.S than placebo. Measures of TCR breadth and depth may have fallen short of total T cell responses.

This CDR3 region has 15 residues. CDR1 is SNHLY and CDR2 is FYNNEI in the germline V gene. With V trimmed by 5 bases and J by 0 bases, 4 bases remained unmatched. Profiling relied on immunoSEQ multiplex PCR, and the TCRdb table lists in-frame clones only, not all of them. Among hundreds of thousands of clones listed, approximately 81% were seen once. Details on this clone: The target antigen is unknown.

The sequence derives from a person between 18 and 65 years old who received the Ad26.COV2.S COVID-19 vaccine or a placebo. Material: peripheral blood, obtained in a trial of Ad26.COV2.S vaccine versus placebo. The chain joins TRBV2 to TRBJ2-4; 7 bases match TRBD1. The CDR3 nucleotides read TGTGCCAGCAGTAGACAGGGAGTAGCCAAAAACATTCAGTACTTC. Translation: CASSRQGVAKNIQYF.